Below, 23 T cell receptor beta chains from the same sample are listed, as sequenced in a study of blood T cell repertoires in COVID-19. Assay: immunoSEQ multiplex PCR; the TCRdb copy retains only in-frame clones and omits some. The sample includes some 320,000 clones, 90% to 95% of them seen just once. The sample was PBMCs or T cells enriched from blood (not recorded which). These receptor sequences come from a woman aged 25-40 years who had been exposed to COVID-19.

The chain is built from TRBV5-5 and TRBJ2-5, with 7 bases lining up with TRBD1. Per the germline V gene, CDR1 is SGHKS and CDR2 is YYEKEE (reference sequence). The CDR3 length is 14 residues. V dropped 5 bases and J dropped 2; count of bases not matched to a gene: 6. CDR3 sequence reads: CASRPGTVQETQYF. As DNA, the CDR3 is TGTGCCAGCAGGCCTGGGACAGTTCAAGAGACCCAGTACTTC.

The V and J genes are TRBV4-2 and TRBJ2-5, with 10 bases aligning to TRBD2. The length of the CDR3 is 16 residues. V lost 1 base to trimming and J lost 1 base; unmatched junction nucleotides: 3. Germline V lookup: CDR1 LGHNA, CDR2 YNFKEQ. CDR3 loop: CASSQGSGGLQETQYF. CDR3 in DNA: TGTGCCAGCAGCCAAGGTAGCGGGGGGCTCCAAGAGACCCAGTACTTC.

The chain recombines TRBV19 with TRBJ2-5; 11 nucleotides match TRBD2. V was clipped by 4 bases and J by 5 bases; unmatched bases: 6. Per germline, CDR1 LNHDA and CDR2 SQIVND (reference sequence). The CDR3 length is 15 residues. The CDR3 protein is CASSTTSGDGETQYF. The CDR3 DNA follows: TGTGCCAGTAGTACGACTAGCGGGGACGGGGAGACCCAGTACTTC.

V and J are TRBV6-5 and TRBJ1-1; D call uncertain. The germline gives CDR1 MNHEY, CDR2 SVGAGI. The V gene lost 8 bases and the J gene lost 7 bases, with 11 bases spanning the gap. CDR3 size: 11 residues. CDR3 DNA: TGTGCCAGCCTGCTTCACGGTGAAGCTTTCTTT. It yields the protein CASLLHGEAFF.

J is TRBJ1-1 and V is TRBV5-1, with D possibly matching TRBD1 (5 bases). CDR3 length: 16 amino acids. Trimming stripped 4 bases from V and 1 base from J, with 17 bases between. Germline assignment: CDR1 SGHRS and CDR2 YFSETQ. Here the CDR3 DNA reads TGCGCCAGCAGCCCACTCCAGGGATACCAGAACACTGAAGCTTTCTTT. This translates into CASSPLQGYQNTEAFF.

The gene calls are TRBV5-1 and TRBJ1-2; D might be TRBD1 (5 bases). Trimming pared 4 bases from V and 4 bases from J, leaving 11 bases between. The CDR3 loop spans 13 amino acids. Germline values: CDR1 SGHRS, CDR2 YFSETQ. The CDR3 DNA is TGCGCCAGCAGCCGGGAGGGGTCCTATGGCTACACCTTC. This sequence encodes CASSREGSYGYTF.

This clone appeared once. The chain recombines TRBV6-4 with TRBJ1-5; D call uncertain. The CDR3 extends over 13 amino acids. V was pared by 6 bases and J by 2 bases, with 8 bases between. CDR1 is MRHNA, CDR2 SNTAGT, per germline. CDR3 nucleotides: TGTGCCAGCAGCCAGGAAGGCAATCAGCCCCAGCATTTT. Residues: CASSQEGNQPQHF.

Points on this clone: The junction does not match germline at one end; this may be a read error. The chain couples TRBV6-1 to TRBJ2-4; 10 nucleotides line up with TRBD2. The CDR3 totals 16 residues. CDR1 is MNHNS, CDR2 SASEGT, per germline. The CDR3 loop is CASSERLLAGGNIQYF. The CDR3 coding sequence is TGCGCCAGCAGTGAAAGGTTGTTAGCGGGAGGAAACATTCAGTACTTC.

The chain carries TRBV6-6 and TRBJ1-6, with D perhaps TRBD1 (6 bases). This CDR3 has 17 amino acids. Trimming took off 6 bases at V and 1 base at J, with 16 bases between the two ends. Germline loops: CDR1 MNHNY, CDR2 SVGAGI (reference sequence). For the CDR3, the DNA is TGTGCCAGCAGCCGAAAATGGGGGCAGTCCTATAATTCACCCCTCCACTTT. The encoded protein is CASSRKWGQSYNSPLHF.

V and J are TRBV10-3 and TRBJ2-7; 13 bases line up with TRBD2. Germline CDR1 and CDR2: ENHRY and SYGVKD. The junction had 3 bases not matched to a gene; V was cut back by 8 bases and J by 5 bases. The CDR3 runs to 13 residues. The CDR3 bases are TGTGCCATCGGGACTAGCGGGGATGACGAGCAGTACTTC. Translated: CAIGTSGDDEQYF.

The rearrangement links TRBV28 to TRBJ1-2, with D possibly matching TRBD1 (5 bases). CDR1 and CDR2 from the germline V gene are MDHEN and SYDVKM. This CDR3 spans 15 amino acids. V shed 2 bases and J shed 1 base, with 11 bases lying between them. CDR3: CASSLRQNLNYGYTF. The DNA of the CDR3 is TGTGCCAGCAGTTTAAGACAGAACCTTAACTATGGCTACACCTTC.

CDR3 region: CASSLGPAGASYEQYF. CDR3 in DNA: TGTGCCAGCAGCTTAGGTCCAGCGGGGGCGAGCTACGAGCAGTACTTC. The rearrangement uses TRBV7-8 and TRBJ2-7; the match to TRBD2 covers 8 bases. Germline V gives CDR1 SGHVS, CDR2 FQNEAQ. V lost 1 base, J lost 3 bases, and 8 bases stayed unmatched. The CDR3 extends over 16 amino acids.

J is TRBJ2-2 and V is TRBV9; 7 nucleotides align to TRBD2. Germline V gene lookup returns CDR1 SGDLS and CDR2 YYNGEE. V lost 4 bases to trimming and J lost 4 bases; unmatched junction nucleotides: 7. This CDR3 region has 15 residues. The CDR3 region has the DNA TGTGCCAGCAGCCTCCGGGGGGAGGGCACCGGGGAGCTGTTTTTT. Amino acid sequence: CASSLRGEGTGELFF.

The rearrangement links TRBV29-1 to TRBJ2-7, with 7 bases aligning to TRBD1. This CDR3 is built from 15 residues. From germline, CDR1 is SQVTM and CDR2 ANQGSEA. The junction had 14 bases not matched to a gene; V was cut back by 6 bases and J by 3 bases. The CDR3 loop reads CSVAGRAGGFYEQYF. The CDR3, as DNA: TGCAGCGTCGCTGGCCGGGCAGGGGGTTTCTACGAGCAGTACTTC.

The J gene is TRBJ2-5, the V gene TRBV24-1; 7 bases agree with TRBD1. The CDR3 loop spans 15 amino acids. J lost 4 bases, V lost 5 bases, and 9 bases had no gene match. Germline CDR1 is KGHDR and CDR2 is SFDVKD. CDR3 protein: CATSALSAGGETQYF. DNA of the CDR3: TGTGCCACCAGTGCCCTTTCCGCAGGGGGAGAGACCCAGTACTTC.

The chain combines TRBV7-2 with TRBJ1-2; TRBD1 agrees at 7 bases. Germline V gives CDR1 SGHTA, CDR2 FQGNSA. The CDR3 length is 13 residues. Germline trimming cut 5 bases from V and 5 bases from J; bases unmatched to any gene: 5. The CDR3 bases are TGTGCCAGCAGCGTACAGGGGACTTATGGCTACACCTTC. This translates into CASSVQGTYGYTF.

This clone has more than one count but fewer than ten. The J gene is TRBJ2-5, the V gene TRBV5-4, with TRBD1 matching 10 bases. The germline gives CDR1 SGHNT, CDR2 YYREEE (reference sequence). The CDR3 sequence is 16 residues long. V was pared by 0 bases and J by 4 bases, with 6 bases of the junction left unmatched. This chain's CDR3 is CASSLDGTGDGETQYF. CDR3 bases: TGTGCCAGCAGCTTGGACGGGACAGGGGATGGAGAGACCCAGTACTTC.

The rearrangement joins TRBV5-6 to TRBJ1-2; weak D call: TRBD1 (5 bases). Trimming removed 1 base from V and 0 bases from J, with 13 bases in between. In germline, CDR1 is SGHDT, CDR2 YYEEEE. The CDR3 spans 16 residues. The CDR3 protein is CASSLNLGGTNYGYTF. The CDR3, as DNA: TGTGCCAGCAGCTTGAATTTGGGGGGGACTAACTATGGCTACACCTTC.

The chain has TRBV7-3 and TRBJ1-2; possible D gene TRBD1, 6 bases. Between the trimmed V and J ends, which lost 3 bases and 2 bases, there was a span of 19 bases. Germline values: CDR1 SGHTA, CDR2 FQGTGA. This CDR3 is 17 amino acids long. The CDR3 DNA follows: TGTGCCAGCAGCTTCATTGAAAGTGGTCAGGGGAACTATGGCTACACCTTC. Translated: CASSFIESGQGNYGYTF.

This clone was recorded only once. The rearrangement links TRBV18 to TRBJ1-2; tentative D call: TRBD1 (5 bases). The CDR3 totals 13 residues. The V end lost 2 bases, the J end lost 8 bases, and 12 bases lay between the germline ends. CDR1 and CDR2 (germline): KGHSH, LQKENI. CDR3 loop: CASSPAQGYGYTF. In DNA, the CDR3 is TGTGCCAGCTCACCAGCTCAGGGATACGGCTACACCTTC.

V usage is TRBV3-1 (or the pseudogene TRBV3-2) and J usage is TRBJ1-2; 9 positions match TRBD1. J was trimmed by 8 bases and V by 4 bases; bases with no gene match: 5. The V gene's germline CDR1 is LGHDT and CDR2 YNNKEL (reference sequence). The CDR3 covers 13 residues. The CDR3 coding sequence is TGTGCCAGCAGCCCCCTAGGGACAGGGGGCTACACCTTC. Encoded protein: CASSPLGTGGYTF.

In nucleotides, the CDR3 is TGTGCCATCAGTGAACGGAGCCCGAAACCCTACGAGCAGTACTTC. It specifies CAISERSPKPYEQYF. The chain combines TRBV10-3 with TRBJ2-7; D is unclear. V was shortened by 3 bases and J by 2 bases, with 14 bases between the two germline ends. From germline, CDR1 is ENHRY and CDR2 SYGVKD. This CDR3 contains 15 residues.

The rearrangement links TRBV4-3 to TRBJ1-1, with 11 bases that match TRBD1. The CDR3 extends over 16 amino acids. Germline V gene sequence: CDR1 LGHNA, CDR2 YSLEER. Trimming cost V 3 bases and J 4 bases; bases outside gene matches: 7. CDR3 sequence: CASSQDRGLWTTEAFF. The CDR3 DNA is TGCGCCAGCAGCCAGGACAGGGGGCTTTGGACCACTGAAGCTTTCTTT.